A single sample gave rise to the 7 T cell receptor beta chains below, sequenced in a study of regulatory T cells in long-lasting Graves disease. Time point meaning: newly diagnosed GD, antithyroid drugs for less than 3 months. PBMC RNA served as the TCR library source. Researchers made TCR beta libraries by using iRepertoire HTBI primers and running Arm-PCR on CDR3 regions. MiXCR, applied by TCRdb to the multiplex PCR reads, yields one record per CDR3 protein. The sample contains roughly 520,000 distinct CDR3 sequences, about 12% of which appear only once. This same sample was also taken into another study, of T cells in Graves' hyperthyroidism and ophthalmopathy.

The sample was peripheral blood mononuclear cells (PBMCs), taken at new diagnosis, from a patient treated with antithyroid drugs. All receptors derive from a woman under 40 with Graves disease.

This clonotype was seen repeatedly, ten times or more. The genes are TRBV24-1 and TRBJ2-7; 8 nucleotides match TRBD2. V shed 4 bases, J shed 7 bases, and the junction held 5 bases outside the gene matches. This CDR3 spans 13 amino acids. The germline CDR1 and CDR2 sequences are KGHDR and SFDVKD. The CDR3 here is CATSEGTSREQYF. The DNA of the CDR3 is TGTGCCACCAGTGAAGGGACTAGTAGGGAGCAGTACTTC.

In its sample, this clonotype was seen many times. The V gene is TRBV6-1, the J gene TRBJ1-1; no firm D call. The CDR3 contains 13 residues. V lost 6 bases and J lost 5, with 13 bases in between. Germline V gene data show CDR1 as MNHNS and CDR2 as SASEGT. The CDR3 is CASSWRVETEAFF. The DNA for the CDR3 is TGTGCCAGCAGCTGGAGGGTGGAAACTGAAGCTTTCTTT.

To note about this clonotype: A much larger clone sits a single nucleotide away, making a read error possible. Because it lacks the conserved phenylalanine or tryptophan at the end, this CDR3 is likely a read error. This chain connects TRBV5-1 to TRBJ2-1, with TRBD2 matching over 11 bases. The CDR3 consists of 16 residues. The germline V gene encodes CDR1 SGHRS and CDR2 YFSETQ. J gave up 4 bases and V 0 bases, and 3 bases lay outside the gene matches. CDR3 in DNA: TGCGCCAGCAGCTTGGGGGGACTAGCGGTTTACAATGAGCAGTTCTGC. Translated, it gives CASSLGGLAVYNEQFC.

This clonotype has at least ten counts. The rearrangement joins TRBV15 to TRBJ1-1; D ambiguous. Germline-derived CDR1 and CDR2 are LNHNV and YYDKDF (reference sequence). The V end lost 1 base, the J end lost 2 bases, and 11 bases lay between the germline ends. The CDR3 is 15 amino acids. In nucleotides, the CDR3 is TGTGCCACCAGCAGAGTTAGGGCATCTAACACTGAAGCTTTCTTT. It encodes CATSRVRASNTEAFF.

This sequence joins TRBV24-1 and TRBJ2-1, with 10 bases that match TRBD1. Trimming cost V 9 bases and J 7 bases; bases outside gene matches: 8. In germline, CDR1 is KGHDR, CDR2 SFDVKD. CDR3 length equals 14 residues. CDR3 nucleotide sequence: TGTGCCACCGGACAGGGGGGGCGCGTAAATGAGCAGTTCTTC. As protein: CATGQGGRVNEQFF.

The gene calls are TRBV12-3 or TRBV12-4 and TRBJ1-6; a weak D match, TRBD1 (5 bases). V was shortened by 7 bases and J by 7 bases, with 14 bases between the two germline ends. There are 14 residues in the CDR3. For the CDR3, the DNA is TGTGCCAGCACCACCCAAGGGGTAAATTCACCCCTCCACTTT. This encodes CASTTQGVNSPLHF.

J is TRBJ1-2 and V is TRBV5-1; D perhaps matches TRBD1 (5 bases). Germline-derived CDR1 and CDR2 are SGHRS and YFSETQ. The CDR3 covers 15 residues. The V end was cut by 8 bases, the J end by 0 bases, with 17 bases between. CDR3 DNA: TGCGCCAGAAGCCTTACCCACAGGTCTAACTATGGCTACACCTTC. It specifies CARSLTHRSNYGYTF.